The 17 T cell receptor beta chains below were found in one sample sequenced in a study of TIL therapy for anti-PD-1-resistant metastatic lung cancer. Indicated time point: pre-treatment sample, taken before nivolumab and TIL therapy. The libraries were made with immunoSEQ v3. The repertoire was sequenced with immunoSEQ multiplex PCR; TCRdb's copy has only in-frame clones and lacks some. In the table there are more than 55,000 clones, 81% of which are singletons. This specimen consisted of blood, obtained at baseline. These receptors were collected from a person between 30 and 79 years old with non-small cell lung cancer.

The J gene is TRBJ2-1, the V gene TRBV6-6; 7 bases match TRBD2. There are 14 residues in the CDR3. The J segment lost 5 bases and the V segment lost 6 bases, leaving 7 bases of the junction unmatched. In germline, CDR1 is MNHNY, CDR2 SVGAGI (reference sequence). This CDR3 reads CASRRTREHNEQFF. CDR3 in DNA: TGTGCCAGCAGACGGACTAGGGAGCACAATGAGCAGTTCTTC.

The rearrangement joins TRBV7-2 to TRBJ2-5; 13 bases align to TRBD2. In germline, CDR1 is SGHTA, CDR2 FQGNSA. The CDR3 is 16 residues long. The J segment lost 4 bases and the V segment lost 6 bases, leaving 8 bases of the junction unmatched. CDR3 coding DNA: TGTGCCAGCAGAAGGACTAGCGGGAGAGAAGGAGAGACCCAGTACTTC. Its translation is CASRRTSGREGETQYF.

The chain carries TRBV28 and TRBJ2-5; 12 nucleotides align to TRBD2. With 8 bases clipped from V and 0 bases from J, the junction kept 10 bases outside the gene matches. This CDR3 is built from 17 residues. Germline V gene lookup returns CDR1 MDHEN and CDR2 SYDVKM. DNA of the CDR3: TGTGCCAGCGTCCAAGGGACTAGCGGGCTATACCAAGAGACCCAGTACTTC. This translates into CASVQGTSGLYQETQYF.

The chain couples TRBV10-2 to TRBJ2-1; tentatively, D is TRBD2 (5 bases). Trimming cost V 4 bases and J 8 bases, with 6 bases left between them. Germline V gives CDR1 WSHSY, CDR2 SAAADI. This CDR3 has 11 amino acids. CDR3: CASSVGDEQFF. CDR3 sequence (DNA): TGCGCCAGCAGTGTCGGGGATGAGCAGTTCTTC.

This clone showed up just a few times. The V gene is TRBV2, the J gene TRBJ2-7, with D maybe TRBD1 (6 bases). The germline V and J ends were trimmed by 2 bases and 5 bases, with 13 bases remaining between them. Looked up from germline, CDR1 is SNHLY and CDR2 is FYNNEI. The CDR3 sequence is 14 residues long. The CDR3 nucleotides are TGTGCCAGCAGTGAAAGTCCAGGGGTGAACGAGCAGTACTTC. This translates into CASSESPGVNEQYF.

Comment on this clone: Mismatch with germline at one junction end may stem from a read error. The chain employs TRBV12-5 and TRBJ2-6; 8 positions match TRBD1. Germline V lookup: CDR1 LGHNT, CDR2 FRNRAP. This CDR3 is built from 13 residues. In nucleotides, the CDR3 is TGTGCTAGTGGGGTACAGGGGGGCAACGTCCTGACTTTC. It yields the protein CASGVQGGNVLTF.

V and J are TRBV5-1 and TRBJ1-5; 8 nucleotides align to TRBD1. Trimming took 4 bases from V and 7 from J; bases not matched to a gene: 7. The germline V gene has CDR1 SGHRS and CDR2 YFSETQ. This CDR3 spans 14 amino acids. For the CDR3, the DNA is TGCGCCAGCAGCGCCGGGACAGGAGGACAGCCCCAGCATTTT. Protein product: CASSAGTGGQPQHF.

This rearrangement joins TRBV6-5 to TRBJ1-3; no firm D call. V was clipped by 2 bases and J by 4 bases, with 9 bases between them. The V gene's germline CDR1 is MNHEY and CDR2 SVGAGI. The CDR3 runs 14 residues. CDR3 sequence (DNA): TGTGCCAGCAGTTACGGGGATTCGGGAAACACCATATATTTT. It encodes CASSYGDSGNTIYF.

V and J are TRBV5-4 and TRBJ2-5, with TRBD2 identical over 7 bases. V lost 4 bases, J lost 2 bases, and 5 bases stayed unmatched. The CDR3 runs to 14 residues. Germline CDR1 reads SGHNT; CDR2 reads YYREEE (reference sequence). As DNA, the CDR3 is TGTGCCAGCAGCCGTTCAGCGGGACAAGAGACCCAGTACTTC. Translating gives CASSRSAGQETQYF.

This clone has just one count. The CDR3 bases are TGTGCCAGCAGCGAATCATCCACCAGGTGGGACAGTGCCACAAACACTGAAGCTTTCTTT. It yields the protein CASSESSTRWDSATNTEAFF. The J gene is TRBJ1-1, the V gene TRBV9, with 7 bases lining up with TRBD1. V shed 3 bases and J 2 bases; nucleotides not matched to a gene: 22. The germline gives CDR1 SGDLS, CDR2 YYNGEE. CDR3 size: 20 residues.

Concerning this clone: Sequence at one end of the junction differs from germline and may be a read error. V gene TRBV6-1 combines with J gene TRBJ2-7; 7 bases fit TRBD1. The CDR3 consists of 14 residues. The germline CDR1 and CDR2 sequences are MNHNS and SASEGT. The CDR3 nucleotides are TGTGCCGGCAGTGAACGGACAGGCTCCTACGAGCAGTACTTC. This sequence encodes CAGSERTGSYEQYF.

This clone was recorded only once. V usage is TRBV18 and J usage is TRBJ2-7; perhaps TRBD2 as D (6 bases). Germline V gene lookup returns CDR1 KGHSH and CDR2 LQKENI. V was clipped by 5 bases and J by 2 bases, with 10 bases between them. The CDR3 consists of 13 residues. CDR3 DNA sequence: TGTGCCAGCTCAGTGGGGGAGGCCTACGAGCAGTACTTC. Translation gives CASSVGEAYEQYF.

This clone was detected a few times. This chain connects TRBV4-3 to TRBJ2-2, with 8 bases aligning to TRBD2. This CDR3 has 16 amino acids. Germline CDR1 LGHNA, CDR2 YSLEER. Trimming took 4 bases from V and 4 from J; bases not matched to a gene: 8. The CDR3 sequence is CASSLRSGESTGELFF. CDR3 bases: TGCGCCAGCAGCCTGCGTAGCGGGGAAAGCACCGGGGAGCTGTTTTTT.

The chain has TRBV9 and TRBJ1-1; D is perhaps TRBD1 (5 bases). Germline V gene lookup returns CDR1 SGDLS and CDR2 YYNGEE. V lost 4 bases to trimming and J lost 4 bases, with 17 bases between them. The CDR3 covers 15 residues. This CDR3 reads CASSSTGGESTEAFF. CDR3 DNA: TGTGCCAGCAGCTCGACGGGGGGGGAGAGCACTGAAGCTTTCTTT.

This clone was detected only a few times. This sequence joins TRBV28 and TRBJ2-3; 8 bases are a match to TRBD2. Germline CDR1 MDHEN, CDR2 SYDVKM. Losses at the gene ends were 8 bases for V and 5 bases for J; bases not matched to a gene: 12. The CDR3 runs to 15 residues. The CDR3 reads CASLGSSGEVDTQYF. The DNA for the CDR3 is TGTGCCAGCCTCGGGAGTAGCGGGGAGGTAGATACGCAGTATTTT.

The chain joins TRBV7-9 to TRBJ2-7; 11 positions agree with TRBD1. Germline CDR1 and CDR2: SEHNR and FQNEAQ (reference sequence). The V gene end was trimmed by 4 bases and the J gene end by 5 bases; junction bases not matched to a gene: 4. CDR3 length: 14 residues. CDR3 amino acids: CASSSGTGGDEQYF. The CDR3 DNA is TGTGCCAGCAGCTCCGGGACAGGGGGGGACGAGCAGTACTTC. Drawing the rest from reference TRBV7-9 and TRBJ2-7, the complete variable domain is DTGVSQNPRHKITKRGQNVTFRCDPISEHNRLYWYRQTLGQGPEFLTYFQNEAQLEKSRLLSDRFSAERPKGSFSTLEIQRTEQGDSAMYLCASSSGTGGDEQYFGPGTRLTVT.

This clone has just one count. This chain joins TRBV13 and TRBJ2-1; D is perhaps TRBD2 (5 bases). The CDR3 length is 14 residues. V shed 5 bases and J shed 4 bases, with 12 bases lying between them. Germline V gene data show CDR1 as PRHDT and CDR2 as FYEKMQ (reference sequence). The CDR3 reads CASSPDRGYNEQFF. CDR3 sequence (DNA): TGTGCCAGCAGCCCAGATCGGGGATACAATGAGCAGTTCTTC.